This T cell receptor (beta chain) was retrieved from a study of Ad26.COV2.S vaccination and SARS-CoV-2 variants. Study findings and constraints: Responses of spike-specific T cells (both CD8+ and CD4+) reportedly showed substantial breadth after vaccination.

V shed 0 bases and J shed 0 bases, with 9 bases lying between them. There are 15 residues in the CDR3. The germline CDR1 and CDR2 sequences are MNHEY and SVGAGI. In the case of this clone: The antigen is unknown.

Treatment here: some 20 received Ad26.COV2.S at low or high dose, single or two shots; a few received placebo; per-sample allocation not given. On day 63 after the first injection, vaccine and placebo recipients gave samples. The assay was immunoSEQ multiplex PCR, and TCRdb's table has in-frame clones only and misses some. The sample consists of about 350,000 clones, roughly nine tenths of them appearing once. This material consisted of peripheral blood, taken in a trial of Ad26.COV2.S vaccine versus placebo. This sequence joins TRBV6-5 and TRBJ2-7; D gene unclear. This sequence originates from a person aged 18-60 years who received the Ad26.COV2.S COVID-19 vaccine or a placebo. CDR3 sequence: CASSYSMYSSYEQYF. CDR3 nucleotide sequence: TGTGCCAGCAGTTACTCGATGTACAGCTCCTACGAGCAGTACTTC.